The subject of this entry is one T cell receptor (beta chain). Measured with immunoSEQ multiplex PCR; TCRdb has only the in-frame clones, and not every one. The table includes roughly 68,000 clones, approximately 86% detected once. Germline CDR1 is SGHTA and CDR2 is FQGTGA. Deletions cut 2 bases from V and 7 bases from J, with 7 bases between. This CDR3 is built from 12 residues. The sample belongs to a study of technical replicates of blood from a handful of donors. The receptor was isolated from a human donor in good health. Some clones in this sample may be carry-over from other donors' samples. The material sequenced was PBMCs. V usage is TRBV7-3 and J usage is TRBJ2-3; D gene unclear. This CDR3 is CASSLESNTQYF. CDR3 coding DNA: TGTGCCAGCAGCTTAGAGTCAAATACGCAGTATTTT.